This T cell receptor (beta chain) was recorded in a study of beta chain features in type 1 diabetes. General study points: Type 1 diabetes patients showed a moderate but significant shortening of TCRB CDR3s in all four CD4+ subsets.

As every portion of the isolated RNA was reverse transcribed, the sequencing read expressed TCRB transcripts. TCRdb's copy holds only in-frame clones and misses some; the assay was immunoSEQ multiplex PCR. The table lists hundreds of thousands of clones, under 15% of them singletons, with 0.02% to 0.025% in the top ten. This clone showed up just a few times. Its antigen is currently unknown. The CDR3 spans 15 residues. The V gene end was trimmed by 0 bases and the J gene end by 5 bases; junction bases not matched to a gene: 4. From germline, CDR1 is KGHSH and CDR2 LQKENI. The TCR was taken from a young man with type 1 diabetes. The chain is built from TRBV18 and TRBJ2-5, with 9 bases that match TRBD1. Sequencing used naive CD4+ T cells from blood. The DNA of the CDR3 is TGTGCCAGCTCACCACCGGGACAGGGAGTGGAGACCCAGTACTTC. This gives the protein CASSPPGQGVETQYF.